Listed below are T cell receptor beta chains from one sample, sequenced in a study of cytomegalovirus exposure and HLA in healthy donors. The protocol was immunoSEQ multiplex PCR, while the TCRdb copy is restricted to in-frame clones and leaves out a portion. The table lists roughly 190,000 clones, about 9.4% of them singletons. Material: PBMCs. These receptors originate from a woman aged 25 to 45 in good health and CMV-seropositive. The CDR3 runs from the conserved cysteine through the conserved F or W. Fields, in order: clone size, D gene, J gene, V gene, CDR3 protein, CDR3 DNA. D genes are given only for firm matches. Expanded clones get a size class; other rows say once, few or many, or leave the size out.

few,TRBD2,TRBJ2-3,TRBV10-3,CAISESVGLAGPTDTQYF,TGTGCCATCAGTGAGTCGGTGGGACTAGCGGGACCCACAGATACGCAGTATTTT
few,.,TRBJ2-1,TRBV7-2,CANRAGAIGNEQFF,TGTGCTAACAGGGCGGGAGCTATTGGCAATGAGCAGTTCTTC
few,TRBD1,TRBJ1-2,TRBV4-1,CASRDRGPLTF,TGCGCCAGCAGGGACAGGGGTCCCCTCACCTTC
.,TRBD1,TRBJ1-1,TRBV4-1,CASSQRPGQGASGRNTEAFF,TGCGCCAGCAGCCAAAGACCGGGACAGGGGGCAAGTGGAAGGAACACTGAAGCTTTCTTT
.,TRBD2,TRBJ2-1,TRBV2,CASSEAGLAGVYNEQFF,TGTGCCAGCAGTGAAGCGGGGCTAGCGGGAGTTTACAATGAGCAGTTCTTC
few,.,TRBJ2-1,TRBV19,CASSTDGSSYNEQFF,TGTGCCAGTAGTACCGACGGGAGCTCCTACAATGAGCAGTTCTTC
few,.,TRBJ1-1,TRBV6-5,CASSYKGGVGTEAFF,TGTGCCAGCAGTTACAAGGGAGGGGTGGGCACTGAAGCTTTCTTT
.,.,TRBJ1-2,TRBV19,CASSHARNRGYGYTF,TGTGCCAGTAGTCATGCTAGGAATAGGGGGTATGGCTACACCTTC
few,.,TRBJ2-3,TRBV4-1,CASSPEGLPRDTQYF,TGCGCCAGCAGCCCAGAAGGACTGCCTCGGGATACGCAGTATTTT
.,.,TRBJ1-2,TRBV11-2,CASSLDPNRDGGYTF,TGTGCCAGCAGCTTAGACCCCAACAGGGATGGTGGCTACACCTTC
.,TRBD2,TRBJ2-7,TRBV6-6,CASGLAGGSEQYF,TGTGCCAGTGGACTAGCGGGAGGAAGTGAGCAGTACTTC
.,.,TRBJ2-1,TRBV6-1,CASSEALEGGSGQFF,TGTGCCAGCAGTGAAGCGCTCGAGGGTGGGAGTGGGCAGTTCTTC
few,.,TRBJ2-7,TRBV10-3,CAITAPGTYEQYF,TGTGCCATCACTGCCCCAGGGACCTACGAGCAGTACTTC
few,TRBD1,TRBJ1-4,TRBV4-2,CASSRGQGARWNEKLFF,TGTGCCAGCAGCCGCGGACAGGGGGCGAGATGGAATGAAAAACTGTTTTTT
.,TRBD2,TRBJ2-7,TRBV5-4,CASSLPALSGRASYEQYF,TGTGCCAGCAGCTTACCCGCACTTAGCGGGAGGGCCTCCTACGAGCAGTACTTC
.,TRBD2,TRBJ2-2,TRBV7-6,CASSSRTSGSSGELFF,TGTGCCAGCAGCTCTAGGACTAGCGGGAGTTCCGGGGAGCTGTTTTTT
.,TRBD1,TRBJ2-1,TRBV15,CATSRHRDRESNEQFF,TGTGCCACCAGCAGACACCGGGACAGGGAATCAAATGAGCAGTTCTTC